What follows describes a single T cell receptor beta chain. This clonotype was found a few times. This clone's antigen is unknown. Base qualities are missing; no much larger clone stands one base away. Ophthalmopathy patients were characterized by moderately to severely active disease, a Clinical Activity Score of at least 3, a NOSPECS grade of at least 4, and a disease duration under 3 months. Patients with other autoimmune diseases, uncontrolled infections, pregnancy or lactation were excluded from the study. Diagnosis was based on clinical symptoms, serum thyroxine, TRAb, thyroid ultrasound and orbital computed tomography. Using Ficoll-Paque density gradient centrifugation, PBMCs were isolated from 8.5 to 10 ml of fresh peripheral blood. Total RNA was extracted with Trizol reagent and quality-checked on an Agilent 2100 Bioanalyzer. This specimen comes from a study of Graves' ophthalmopathy and Graves' hyperthyroidism (dated by TCRdb to the late 2010s). A note on the overall study: Peripheral blood was collected at initial diagnosis, before any treatment. The study used signatures of the TCR beta repertoire to tell Graves' ophthalmopathy apart from Graves' hyperthyroidism and to predict which patients would progress to ophthalmopathy. In total, 135 blood samples were TCR-sequenced: approximately 42 ophthalmopathy, some 75 hyperthyroidism and some 17 hyperthyroidism-to-ophthalmopathy patients. To explore V-J signatures distinguishing ophthalmopathy from hyperthyroidism, a discovery set of around 100 patients (fewer than 45 ophthalmopathy, around 55 stable hyperthyroidism) was enrolled. An independent validation cohort was composed of roughly 18 hyperthyroidism patients and some 16 patients who later progressed from hyperthyroidism to ophthalmopathy. In about 6 hyperthyroidism patients, the T-cell repertoire of thyroid tissue was compared with the T-cell repertoire of blood. Following sample collection, hyperthyroidism patients were given methimazole at a starting dose of 30 mg daily, and ophthalmopathy patients were given high-dose intravenous methylprednisolone.

The study at large found these results: In validation, the model predicted ophthalmopathy progression with more than 55% sensitivity and roughly 72% specificity; 12 predicted patients were CT-confirmed with GO in a median of around 6 months. Most expanded thyroid clonotypes with frequency above 0.001 were also detected in blood, suggesting blood repertoires may reflect the thyroid immune response. In cross-validation, the 13-signature model distinguished ophthalmopathy from stable hyperthyroidism with about 90% sensitivity and about 84% specificity, and in the test set the corresponding values were roughly 80% and 76%. No statistical method was used to set the sample size in advance, and the investigators knew which group each participant was assigned to.

TCR beta CDR3 regions were amplified from RNA transcripts for repertoire sequencing. The first round was an RT-PCR using HTBI primers with the Qiagen OneStep RT-PCR kit, and this first round was followed by a second-round multiplex PCR, then size selection and purification. Libraries were sequenced on an Illumina HiSeq2000 using paired-end 100 bp reads. In the source study's methods: SOAPnuke was used for read processing, and reads with adapters, uncalled bases, a mean Phred below 15, or no exact constant-primer or identifier match were discarded. COPE v1.2.5 was used to merge high-quality paired reads. Each unique nucleotide sequence was treated as a clonotype, and MiTCR v1.1 was used to align the clonotypes to the IMGT TRB V, D and J references. The analysis was limited to V-J combinations with a frequency above 0.0001, which together covered more than 99% of repertoires. For each V-J combination, a TCR clonal expansion and chaos score was defined as the ratio of F50 clonal expansion to chaos observed in the TCRdist matrix. Welch's t-statistics and random forest were used to reduce features to about 14 V-J combinations, which were fed into a naive Bayes classifier. The Morisita-Horn index was used to measure how similar the thyroid and blood repertoires were. TCRdb applied fastp at Q25 and MiXCR to the public reads, then kept only in-frame beta chains. Each entry is one CDR3 protein sequence, shown with its most common DNA and genes. TCRdb's processing, not the authors', yielded these V and J calls. In this sample the table shows about 740,000 distinct CDR3 sequences, roughly two fifths of which occur a single time. The ten largest clones capture 44% of the sample.

The CDR3, cysteine through phenylalanine, is 14 amino acids long. Kept here is only the CDR3 DNA, which spans 42 bases and is read in frame from base 1. The germline V and J ends show losses of 6 bases and 2 bases respectively, and no gene match explains 7 bases of the junction. From the germline V gene, CDR1 is SNHLY and CDR2 is FYNNEI. The rearrangement combines TRBV2 with TRBJ2-7; 7 bases in the junction line up with TRBD1. The sequenced sample was peripheral blood. The sequence was collected from an adult man with Graves' ophthalmopathy. The nucleotide sequence reads TGTGCCAGCAGGGAATCAGGGGGAGCCTACGAGCAGTACTTC. Its translation is CASRESGGAYEQYF. With all but the CDR3 taken from the reference TRBV2 and TRBJ2-7 genes, the full variable domain is: EPEVTQTPSHQVTQMGQEVILRCVPISNHLYFYWYRQILGQKVEFLVSFYNNEISEKSEIFDDQFSVERPDGSNFTLKIRSTKLEDSAMYFCASRESGGAYEQYFGPGTRLTVT.